These 7 T cell receptor beta chains came from one sample sequenced in a study of blood T cell repertoires in COVID-19 (dated by TCRdb to about 2020). The library relied on the immunoSEQ multiplex PCR assay. This immuneACCESS table, as held by TCRdb, lists in-frame sequences with V and J called but not all clones. Of the missing ones, under half trace to an unresolved V gene in checked studies; the others have no known cause. Within this sample are fewer than 150,000 clones, with about 87% of them counted one time only. Approximately 4% of the sample belongs to the ten largest clones. The sample consisted of peripheral blood. These receptors all come from a woman in her sixties or seventies with acute or convalescent COVID-19.

The gene calls are TRBV5-1 and TRBJ2-3; TRBD2 matches at 11 bases. The germline gives CDR1 SGHRS, CDR2 YFSETQ. Trimming removed 3 bases from V and 2 bases from J; junction bases left unmatched: 2. This CDR3 has 15 residues. The CDR3 DNA reads TGCGCCAGCAGCTCGGGACTAGCGGACACAGATACGCAGTATTTT. Amino acids: CASSSGLADTDTQYF.

V usage is TRBV5-1 and J usage is TRBJ1-1, with a possible D match to TRBD1 (6 bases). Trimming stripped 0 bases from V and 11 bases from J, with 20 bases between. There are 15 residues in the CDR3. CDR1 SGHRS and CDR2 YFSETQ come from the germline V gene. The CDR3 is CASSLAGGEGDRAFF. The CDR3 bases are TGCGCCAGCAGCTTGGCCGGAGGGGAGGGGGATCGGGCTTTCTTT.

The chain is built from TRBV9 and TRBJ2-7, with 7 bases lining up with TRBD1. V lost 3 bases to trimming and J lost 0 bases; unmatched junction nucleotides: 3. Per the germline V gene, CDR1 is SGDLS and CDR2 is YYNGEE. CDR3 length equals 14 residues. The CDR3 loop reads CASSDRDSSYEQYF. CDR3 DNA sequence: TGTGCCAGCAGCGACCGGGACAGCTCCTACGAGCAGTACTTC.

This clone occurred once. This chain links TRBV9 with TRBJ1-2; D may be TRBD1 (5 bases). The CDR3 runs to 15 residues. Germline CDR1 is SGDLS and CDR2 is YYNGEE. Trimming pared 0 bases from V and 3 bases from J, leaving 12 bases between. CDR3: CASSVEATDDYGYTF. DNA of the CDR3: TGTGCCAGCAGCGTAGAAGCGACAGACGACTATGGCTACACCTTC.

The chain recombines TRBV10-3 with TRBJ2-1; 7 positions match TRBD2. V was clipped by 8 bases and J by 3 bases; unmatched bases: 7. The germline V gene encodes CDR1 ENHRY and CDR2 SYGVKD. The CDR3 consists of 14 residues. The CDR3 reads CAISRESFYNEQFF. The CDR3 DNA follows: TGTGCCATCTCGCGGGAGTCATTCTACAATGAGCAGTTCTTC.

The rearrangement links TRBV6-1 to TRBJ2-7; D is unresolved. The V end lost 2 bases, the J end lost 5 bases, and 7 bases lay between the germline ends. The CDR3 is made up of 12 amino acids. The germline CDR1 and CDR2 sequences are MNHNS and SASEGT. The CDR3 sequence is CASSESGHEQYV. The CDR3 bases are TGTGCCAGCAGTGAAAGTGGGCACGAGCAGTACGTC.

The chain combines TRBV9 with TRBJ1-1; 11 nucleotides line up with TRBD1. The trim removed 0 bases at V and 10 bases at J, leaving 5 bases unmatched. Germline CDR1 SGDLS, CDR2 YYNGEE. The CDR3 sequence is 14 residues long. The CDR3 sequence is CASSVEGTGGLAFF. The CDR3 DNA sequence: TGTGCCAGCAGCGTAGAAGGGACAGGGGGTTTAGCTTTCTTT.